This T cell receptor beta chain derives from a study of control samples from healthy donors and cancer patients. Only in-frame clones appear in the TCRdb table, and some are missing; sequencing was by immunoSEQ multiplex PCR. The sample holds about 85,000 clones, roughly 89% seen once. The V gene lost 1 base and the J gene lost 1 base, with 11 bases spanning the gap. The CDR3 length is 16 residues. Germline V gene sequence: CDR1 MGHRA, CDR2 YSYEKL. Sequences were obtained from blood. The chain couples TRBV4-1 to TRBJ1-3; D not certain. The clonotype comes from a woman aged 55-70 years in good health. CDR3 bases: TGCGCCAGCAGCCAAGGCCCGGGGAGGTCTGGAAACACCATATATTTT. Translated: CASSQGPGRSGNTIYF.